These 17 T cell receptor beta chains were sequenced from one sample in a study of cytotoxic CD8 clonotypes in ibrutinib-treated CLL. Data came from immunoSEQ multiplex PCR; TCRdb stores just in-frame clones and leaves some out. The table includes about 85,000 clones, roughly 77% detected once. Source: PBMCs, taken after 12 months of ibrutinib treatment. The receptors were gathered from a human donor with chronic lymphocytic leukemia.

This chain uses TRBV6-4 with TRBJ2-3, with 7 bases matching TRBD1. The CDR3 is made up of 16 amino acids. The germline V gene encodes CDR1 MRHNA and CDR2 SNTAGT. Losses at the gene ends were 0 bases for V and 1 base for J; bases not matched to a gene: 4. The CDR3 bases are TGTGCCAGCAGTGACTCCTCAGGGGGTGGCACAGATACGCAGTATTTT. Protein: CASSDSSGGGTDTQYF.

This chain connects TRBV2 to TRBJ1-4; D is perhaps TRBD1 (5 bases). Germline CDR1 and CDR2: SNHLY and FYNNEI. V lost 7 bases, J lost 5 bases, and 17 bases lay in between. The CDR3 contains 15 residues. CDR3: CASTLDSSPNEKLFF. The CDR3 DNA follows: TGTGCCAGCACCCTCGACAGTTCTCCAAATGAAAAACTGTTTTTT.

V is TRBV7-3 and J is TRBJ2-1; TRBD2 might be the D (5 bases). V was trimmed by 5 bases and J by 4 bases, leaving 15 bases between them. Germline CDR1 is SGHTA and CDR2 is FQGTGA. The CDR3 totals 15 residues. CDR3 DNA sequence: TGTGCCAGCAGCCCCCGTCTCGGGGAGTACAATGAGCAGTTCTTC. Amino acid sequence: CASSPRLGEYNEQFF.

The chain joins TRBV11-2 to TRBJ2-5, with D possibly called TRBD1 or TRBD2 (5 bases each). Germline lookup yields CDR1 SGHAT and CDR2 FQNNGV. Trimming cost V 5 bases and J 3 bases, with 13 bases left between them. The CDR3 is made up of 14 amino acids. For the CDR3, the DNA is TGTGCCAGCAGCCCCCTCGGGGCGGAAGAGACCCAGTACTTC. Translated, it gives CASSPLGAEETQYF.

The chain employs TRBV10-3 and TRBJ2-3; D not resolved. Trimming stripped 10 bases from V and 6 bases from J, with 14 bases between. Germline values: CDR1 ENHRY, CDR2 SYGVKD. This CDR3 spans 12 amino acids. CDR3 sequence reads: CATQTGHDTQYF. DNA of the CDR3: TGTGCCACCCAGACGGGTCACGATACGCAGTATTTT.

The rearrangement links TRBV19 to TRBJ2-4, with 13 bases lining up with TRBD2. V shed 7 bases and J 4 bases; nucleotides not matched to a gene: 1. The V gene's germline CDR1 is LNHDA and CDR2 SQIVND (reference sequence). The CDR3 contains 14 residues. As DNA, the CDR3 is TGTGCCAGTAAACTAGCGGGAGGGAAAAACATTCAGTACTTC. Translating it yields CASKLAGGKNIQYF.

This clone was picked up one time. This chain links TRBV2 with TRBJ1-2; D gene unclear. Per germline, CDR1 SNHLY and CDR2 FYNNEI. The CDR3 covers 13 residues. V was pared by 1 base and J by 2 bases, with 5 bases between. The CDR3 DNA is TGTGCCAGCAGTGAAGGCTGGAACTATGGCTACACCTTC. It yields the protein CASSEGWNYGYTF.

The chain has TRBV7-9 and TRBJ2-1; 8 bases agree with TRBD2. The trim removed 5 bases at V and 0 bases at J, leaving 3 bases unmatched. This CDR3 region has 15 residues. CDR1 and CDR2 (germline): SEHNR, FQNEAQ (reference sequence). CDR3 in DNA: TGTGCCAGCAGCCGGAGCGGGAGCTCCTACAATGAGCAGTTCTTC. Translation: CASSRSGSSYNEQFF.

The CDR3 nucleotides read TGTGCCAGCACCACCGACAGGAACTCTAACTATGGCTACACCTTC. It yields the protein CASTTDRNSNYGYTF. The rearrangement joins TRBV2 to TRBJ1-2, with TRBD1 as a possible D gene (6 bases). CDR1 and CDR2 from the germline V gene are SNHLY and FYNNEI. CDR3 length: 15 residues. V lost 7 bases to trimming and J lost 0 bases, with 15 bases between them. Filled out from reference TRBV2 and TRBJ1-2, the complete variable domain reads EPEVTQTPSHQVTQMGQEVILRCVPISNHLYFYWYRQILGQKVEFLVSFYNNEISEKSEIFDDQFSVERPDGSNFTLKIRSTKLEDSAMYFCASTTDRNSNYGYTFGSGTRLTVV.

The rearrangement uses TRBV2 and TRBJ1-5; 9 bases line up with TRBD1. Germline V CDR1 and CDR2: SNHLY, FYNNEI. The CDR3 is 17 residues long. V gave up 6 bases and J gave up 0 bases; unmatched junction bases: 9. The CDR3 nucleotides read TGTGCCAGCAGCGCACAGGGGGCCAAATATAGCAATCAGCCCCAGCATTTT. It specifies CASSAQGAKYSNQPQHF.

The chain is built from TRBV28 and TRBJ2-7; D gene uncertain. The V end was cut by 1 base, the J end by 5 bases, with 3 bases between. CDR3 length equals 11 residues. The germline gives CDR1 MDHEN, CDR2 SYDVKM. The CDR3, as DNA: TGTGCCAGCAGTTTATCCGACGAGCAGTACTTC. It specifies CASSLSDEQYF. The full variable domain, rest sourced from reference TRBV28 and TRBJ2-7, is DVKVTQSSRYLVKRTGEKVFLECVQDMDHENMFWYRQDPGLGLRLIYFSYDVKMKEKGDIPEGYSVSREKKERFSLILESASTNQTSMYLCASSLSDEQYFGPGTRLTVT.

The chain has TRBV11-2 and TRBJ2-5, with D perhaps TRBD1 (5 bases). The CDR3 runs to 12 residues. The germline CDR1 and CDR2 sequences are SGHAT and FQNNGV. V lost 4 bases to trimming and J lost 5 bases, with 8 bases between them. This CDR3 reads CASSSGFETQYF. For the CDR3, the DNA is TGTGCCAGCAGCTCAGGGTTCGAGACCCAGTACTTC.

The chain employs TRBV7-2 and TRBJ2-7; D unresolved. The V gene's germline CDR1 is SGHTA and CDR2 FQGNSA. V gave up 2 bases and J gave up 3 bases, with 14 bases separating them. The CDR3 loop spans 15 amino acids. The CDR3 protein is CASSLTGGLGYEQYF. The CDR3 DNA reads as TGTGCCAGCAGCTTAACGGGTGGGTTAGGCTACGAGCAGTACTTC.

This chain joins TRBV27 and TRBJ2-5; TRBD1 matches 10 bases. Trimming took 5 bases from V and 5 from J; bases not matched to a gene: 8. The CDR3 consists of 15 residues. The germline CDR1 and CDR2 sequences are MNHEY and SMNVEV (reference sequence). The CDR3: CASSKGGQGRETQYF. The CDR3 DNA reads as TGTGCCAGCAGTAAAGGGGGACAGGGGCGGGAGACCCAGTACTTC.

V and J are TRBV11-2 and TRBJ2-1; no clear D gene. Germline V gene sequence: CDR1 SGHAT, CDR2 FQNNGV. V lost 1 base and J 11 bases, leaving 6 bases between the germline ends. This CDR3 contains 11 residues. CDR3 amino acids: CASSLAPQQFF. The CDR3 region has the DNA TGTGCCAGCAGCTTAGCGCCCCAGCAGTTCTTC.

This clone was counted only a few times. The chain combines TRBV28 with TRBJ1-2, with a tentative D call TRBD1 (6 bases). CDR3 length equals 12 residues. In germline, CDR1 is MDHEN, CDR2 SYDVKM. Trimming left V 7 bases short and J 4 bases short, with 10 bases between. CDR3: CASTQDSYGYTF. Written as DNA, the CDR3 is TGTGCCAGCACCCAGGACAGCTATGGCTACACCTTC.

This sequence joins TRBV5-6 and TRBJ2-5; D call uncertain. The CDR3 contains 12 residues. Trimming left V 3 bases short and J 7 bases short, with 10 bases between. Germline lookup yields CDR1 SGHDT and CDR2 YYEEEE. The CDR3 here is CASSWVGRTQYF. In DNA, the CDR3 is TGTGCCAGCAGCTGGGTGGGTCGGACCCAGTACTTC.